The present T cell receptor (beta chain) was sequenced within a study of neurological immune-mediated disorders. Study context: Of the approximately 34 patients who had multiple sclerosis, around 30 had the relapsing-remitting form and 3 had the secondary progressive form.

Study-level results: According to phylogenetic grouping, one related-CDR3 cluster, a possible signature, contained the repertoires of 18 of 34 multiple sclerosis patients. There were no CDR3 amino acid sequences shared by expanded clones across subjects, a result suggesting private repertoires in all groups. In HTLV-1-associated myelopathy, TCR clonal expansion was greatest, whereas multiple sclerosis had the least, falling below healthy controls.

TCRdb used MiXCR to reprocess the 5' RACE reads, holding one entry per CDR3 protein. The sample lists about 60,000 distinct CDR3 sequences; approximately 3.8% were seen once. This clonotype was seen ten or more times. Its antigen is not identified. The origin of this receptor is a man aged 25-45 years with multiple sclerosis. The specimen was PBMCs.

The CDR3 nucleotides are TGTGCCAGCAGCGCGAGACTAGCGGGGGAAGATACGCAGTATTTT. Its translation is CASSARLAGEDTQYF. This chain links TRBV9 with TRBJ2-3, with 12 positions matching TRBD2. CDR1 is SGDLS, CDR2 YYNGEE, per germline. CDR3 length: 15 residues. V shed 3 bases and J 5 bases; nucleotides not matched to a gene: 4.